Below are 27 T cell receptor beta chains sequenced from a single sample in a study of blood T cells in healthy people across ages. It was with a sample-barcoded 5' primer and a J-beta primer mix that a second PCR of roughly 6 to 12 cycles was run. TCRdb reprocessed the 5' RACE reads via MiXCR and lists one record per CDR3 protein. The sample contains 790,000 or so distinct CDR3 sequences, roughly three fifths of which appear only once. The sequencing input was blood. Source of these receptors: a man in his forties in good health.

The chain couples TRBV12-3 or TRBV12-4 to TRBJ2-6; unclear D gene. CDR3 length: 16 residues. V lost 5 bases, J lost 1 base, and 12 bases lay in between. CDR3 loop: CASSGSWGSGANVLTF. The CDR3 nucleotides are TGTGCCAGCAGTGGCTCTTGGGGATCTGGGGCCAACGTCCTGACTTTC.

This chain links TRBV12-3 or TRBV12-4 with TRBJ2-4, with TRBD1 matching 10 bases. Near its end, the DNA agrees better with TRBJ2-7, so the J call may be wrong. The CDR3 loop spans 17 amino acids. The CDR3 loop reads CASSFGLGTGEVYEQYF. The CDR3 region has the DNA TGTGCCAGCAGTTTTGGGCTCGGGACAGGGGAGGTATACGAGCAGTACTTC.

V is TRBV28 and J is TRBJ2-3; no clear D. Trimming removed 7 bases at V and 4 bases at J, with 12 bases between. This CDR3 spans 13 amino acids. Germline assignment: CDR1 MDHEN and CDR2 SYDVKM. CDR3 sequence reads: CASTPSPSDTQYF. Here the CDR3 DNA reads TGTGCCAGCACCCCTTCTCCGTCAGATACGCAGTATTTT.

This rearrangement joins TRBV12-3 or TRBV12-4 to TRBJ1-2; TRBD1 is a possible D gene (5 bases). There are 15 residues in the CDR3. The V end was cut by 6 bases, the J end by 3 bases, with 17 bases between. The CDR3 nucleotides are TGTGCCAGCAGGATCTCGGGGCGGGGAGACTATGGCTACACCTTC. Translated: CASRISGRGDYGYTF.

The chain is built from TRBV24-1 and TRBJ2-6; 11 positions agree with TRBD1. Per germline, CDR1 KGHDR and CDR2 SFDVKD. V gave up 4 bases and J gave up 2 bases; unmatched junction bases: 9. The CDR3 totals 19 residues. The DNA for the CDR3 is TGTGCCACCAGTGAACTGGACAGGGGGCATTTCGCTGGGGCCAACGTCCTGACTTTC. Translating gives CATSELDRGHFAGANVLTF.

This clonotype came up a few times. The rearrangement links TRBV7-2 to TRBJ2-5; D unclear. Germline CDR1 reads SGHTA; CDR2 reads FQGNSA. V was cut by 0 bases and J by 5 bases, with 10 bases left in between. The CDR3 loop spans 14 amino acids. CDR3 sequence reads: CASSLAGLGETQYF. CDR3 coding DNA: TGTGCCAGCAGCTTAGCCGGGCTGGGGGAGACCCAGTACTTC.

Concerning this clonotype itself: A read error may account for a junction end that differs from germline. CDR3 region: CASNQSDRGHHYYGYTF. The CDR3 bases are TGTGCCAGCAACCAATCGGACAGGGGGCACCATTATTATGGCTACACCTTC. The V gene is TRBV4-2, the J gene TRBJ1-2; 11 bases map to TRBD1. The CDR3 length is 17 residues. Germline V gene lookup returns CDR1 LGHNA and CDR2 YNFKEQ.

The table lists this clonotype with many counts. Here the CDR3 reads CSAPPSRGGRGTQYF. CDR3 sequence (DNA): TGCAGTGCTCCTCCTTCTCGCGGGGGGAGGGGTACGCAGTATTTT. This chain uses TRBV20-1 with TRBJ2-3; 8 bases match TRBD2. There are 15 residues in the CDR3. The V gene's germline CDR1 is DFQATT and CDR2 SNEGSKA (reference sequence). With V trimmed by 5 bases and J by 8 bases, 15 bases remained unmatched.

This clonotype was counted only a few times. This chain links TRBV6-5 with TRBJ2-5; possibly TRBD2 for D (6 bases). Germline loops: CDR1 MNHEY, CDR2 SVGAGI. Trimming removed 5 bases at V and 0 bases at J, with 16 bases between. CDR3 size: 16 residues. Written as DNA, the CDR3 is TGTGCCAGCAGTAAACCGGGACTTGAGTACCAAGAGACCCAGTACTTC. It is translated as CASSKPGLEYQETQYF.

The chain carries TRBV7-2 and TRBJ1-2; D gene uncertain. CDR1 is SGHTA and CDR2 is FQGNSA in the germline V gene. The CDR3 contains 15 residues. V gave up 5 bases and J gave up 4 bases, with 17 bases separating them. DNA of the CDR3: TGTGCCAGCAGCCAGGAAGGCGGCAGGTCCTATGGCTACACCTTC. Protein sequence: CASSQEGGRSYGYTF.

V usage is TRBV27 and J usage is TRBJ2-7, with 9 bases matching TRBD1. Germline-derived CDR1 and CDR2 are MNHEY and SMNVEV (reference sequence). This CDR3 is built from 13 residues. The trim removed 6 bases at V and 5 bases at J, leaving 5 bases unmatched. CDR3 coding DNA: TGTGCCAGCAGGGACAGGGGTTTTGACGAGCAGTACTTC. Protein sequence: CASRDRGFDEQYF.

V and J are TRBV29-1 and TRBJ2-4; D unclear. Trimming took 6 bases from V and 8 from J, leaving 14 bases between them. In germline, CDR1 is SQVTM, CDR2 ANQGSEA. The CDR3 sequence is 12 residues long. The CDR3 sequence: CSVIGALYIQYF. The CDR3 bases are TGCAGCGTAATAGGTGCTTTGTACATTCAGTACTTC.

The chain couples TRBV7-8 to TRBJ1-5, with 10 bases fitting TRBD1. This CDR3 is built from 16 residues. J lost 0 bases, V lost 5 bases, and 4 bases had no gene match. Germline V gene lookup returns CDR1 SGHVS and CDR2 FQNEAQ. CDR3 nucleotides: TGTGCCAGCAGCCGCGGACAGGGGGATAGCAATCAGCCCCAGCATTTT. This sequence encodes CASSRGQGDSNQPQHF.

This clonotype appeared a few times. The CDR3 sequence: CASSLRVSGRPNYGYTF. In DNA, the CDR3 is TGTGCCAGCAGTTTACGGGTGTCAGGGAGACCTAACTATGGCTACACCTTC. This chain connects TRBV12-3 or TRBV12-4 to TRBJ1-2; TRBD1 might be the D (5 bases). The germline V and J ends were trimmed by 2 bases and 0 bases, with 16 bases remaining between them. The CDR3 covers 17 residues.

The chain is built from TRBV7-9 and TRBJ2-7, with D maybe TRBD1 (6 bases). The CDR3 is 16 amino acids. CDR1 SEHNR and CDR2 FQNEAQ come from the germline V gene (reference sequence). Trimming stripped 5 bases from V and 0 bases from J, with 17 bases between. CDR3 in amino acids: CASSPQGQLLSYEQYF. CDR3 DNA sequence: TGTGCCAGCAGCCCCCAGGGGCAGCTTCTCTCCTACGAGCAGTACTTC.

This clonotype was recorded only once. V and J are TRBV7-2 and TRBJ2-7; 10 bases agree with TRBD2. The last part of the DNA fits TRBJ2-5 better; the J call may be wrong. The V gene's germline CDR1 is SGHTA and CDR2 FQGNSA. The CDR3 length is 18 residues. CDR3 in DNA: TGTGCCAGCAGCTTACAATCAGGGGCAGCGGGAGGGAGAGAGACCCAGTACTTC. Protein sequence: CASSLQSGAAGGRETQYF.

The chain couples TRBV12-3 or TRBV12-4 to TRBJ1-6; no firm D call. Trimming pared 6 bases from V and 7 bases from J, leaving 16 bases between. The CDR3 spans 15 residues. CDR3 sequence: CASRPPGLSNSPLHF. The CDR3 DNA follows: TGTGCCAGCAGACCACCGGGTTTATCCAATTCACCCCTCCACTTT.

This clonotype has more than one count but fewer than ten. The rearrangement joins TRBV4-3 to TRBJ1-2, with TRBD1 as a possible D gene (5 bases). V dropped 0 bases and J dropped 8 bases, with 16 bases sitting between them. This CDR3 region has 15 residues. Germline lookup yields CDR1 LGHNA and CDR2 YSLEER. The CDR3 DNA reads TGCGCCAGCAGCCAAGATAAGACAGTAACTAGCGGCTACACCTTC. This codes for CASSQDKTVTSGYTF.

The rearrangement links TRBV18 to TRBJ2-1; D ambiguous. With the DNA end fitting TRBJ2-7 better, the J assignment may be wrong. From germline, CDR1 is KGHSH and CDR2 LQKENI. This CDR3 is 15 amino acids long. In DNA, the CDR3 is TGTGCCAGCTCACCACTTTCCTCCTCCTACAATGAGCAGTACTTC. It yields the protein CASSPLSSSYNEQYF.

V usage is TRBV12-3 or TRBV12-4 and J usage is TRBJ1-5; TRBD1 might be the D (5 bases). The CDR3 sequence is 16 residues long. V lost 5 bases and J lost 3, with 17 bases in between. This CDR3 is CASSTTGPGDNQPQHF. The CDR3 nucleotides read TGTGCCAGCAGTACAACAGGACCCGGTGACAATCAGCCCCAGCATTTT.

This clonotype has more than one count but fewer than ten. The CDR3 region has the DNA TGTGCCAGCAGTTTCAACCCTGACAGTTTCCGCCACCAAGAGACCCAGTACTTC. Protein: CASSFNPDSFRHQETQYF. J is TRBJ2-5 and V is TRBV27; D possibly corresponds to TRBD1 (5 bases). Trimming took off 3 bases at V and 0 bases at J, with 20 bases between the two ends. The CDR3 is 18 amino acids. Germline-derived CDR1 and CDR2 are MNHEY and SMNVEV (reference sequence).

In its sample, this clonotype was seen a few times. The V gene is TRBV3-1, the J gene TRBJ2-1, with D unresolved. V was pared by 1 base and J by 6 bases, with 4 bases between. The V gene's germline CDR1 is LGHDT and CDR2 YNNKEL (reference sequence). There are 12 residues in the CDR3. In nucleotides, the CDR3 is TGTGCCAGCAGCCAAGTTGGCAATGAGCAGTTCTTC. Translating gives CASSQVGNEQFF.

The chain has TRBV6-2 or TRBV6-3 and TRBJ2-3; D ambiguous. V lost 2 bases and J lost 2, with 5 bases in between. The germline CDR1 and CDR2 sequences are MNHEY and SVGEGT. CDR3 length: 13 residues. The chain's CDR3 is CASSYKVTDTQYF. The CDR3 region has the DNA TGTGCCAGCAGTTACAAGGTCACAGATACGCAGTATTTT.

This rearrangement joins TRBV5-1 to TRBJ2-1; D may be TRBD2 (5 bases). Germline V gives CDR1 SGHRS, CDR2 YFSETQ. The CDR3 spans 15 residues. V was shortened by 1 base and J by 0 bases, with 8 bases between the two germline ends. CDR3: CASSLLGSSYNEQFF. DNA for the CDR3: TGCGCCAGCAGCTTGTTAGGGAGCTCCTACAATGAGCAGTTCTTC. Supplemented by reference TRBV5-1 and TRBJ2-1, the full variable domain reads KAGVTQTPRYLIKTRGQQVTLSCSPISGHRSVSWYQQTPGQGLQFLFEYFSETQRNKGNFPGRFSGRQFSNSRSEMNVSTLELGDSALYLCASSLLGSSYNEQFFGPGTRLTVL.

V is TRBV7-9 and J is TRBJ1-1; D is perhaps TRBD1 (5 bases). In germline, CDR1 is SEHNR, CDR2 FQNEAQ (reference sequence). This CDR3 is built from 14 residues. Trimming pared 4 bases from V and 6 bases from J, leaving 15 bases between. Written as DNA, the CDR3 is TGTGCCAGCAGCTCCATTGACTGGGACGCTGAAGCTTTCTTT. Its protein is CASSSIDWDAEAFF.

This clonotype appeared a few times. CDR3 DNA: TGCGCCAGCAGCTTCCGGATGGAGGGCCGGGAGACCCAGTACTTC. Its protein product is CASSFRMEGRETQYF. The chain combines TRBV5-1 with TRBJ2-5; tentative D call: TRBD2 (6 bases). CDR1 and CDR2 (germline): SGHRS, YFSETQ. There are 15 residues in the CDR3. Trimming pared 2 bases from V and 5 bases from J, leaving 16 bases between.

This clonotype came up a few times. The chain carries TRBV12-3 or TRBV12-4 and TRBJ2-1; D assignment may be TRBD1 or TRBD2 (5 bases each). The CDR3 extends over 12 amino acids. V dropped 7 bases and J dropped 6 bases, with 10 bases sitting between them. CDR3 in amino acids: CASTGAVNEQFF. The CDR3 bases are TGTGCCAGCACCGGGGCGGTCAATGAGCAGTTCTTC.